This entry concerns a single T cell receptor (beta chain). The sample originates from a study of PD-1 blockade in classical Hodgkin lymphoma. Here immunoSEQ multiplex PCR was the method, and the copy in TCRdb shows in-frame clones only, minus some. This table holds under 80,000 clones, 71% found once. The CDR3 length is 12 residues. CDR1 is SGHRS and CDR2 is YFSETQ in the germline V gene. V gave up 0 bases and J gave up 10 bases, with 7 bases separating them. No patient escaped relapse after autologous stem cell transplantation, and brentuximab vedotin exposure varied. The source of this sequence is a human donor with classical Hodgkin lymphoma. The gene calls are TRBV5-1 and TRBJ1-4; D call uncertain. The sequencing here drew on peripheral blood mononuclear cells (PBMCs), taken before the second cycle of nivolumab. Here the CDR3 DNA reads TGCGCCAGCAGCTTGGAGTTAGGAAAACTGTTTTTT. As protein: CASSLELGKLFF.